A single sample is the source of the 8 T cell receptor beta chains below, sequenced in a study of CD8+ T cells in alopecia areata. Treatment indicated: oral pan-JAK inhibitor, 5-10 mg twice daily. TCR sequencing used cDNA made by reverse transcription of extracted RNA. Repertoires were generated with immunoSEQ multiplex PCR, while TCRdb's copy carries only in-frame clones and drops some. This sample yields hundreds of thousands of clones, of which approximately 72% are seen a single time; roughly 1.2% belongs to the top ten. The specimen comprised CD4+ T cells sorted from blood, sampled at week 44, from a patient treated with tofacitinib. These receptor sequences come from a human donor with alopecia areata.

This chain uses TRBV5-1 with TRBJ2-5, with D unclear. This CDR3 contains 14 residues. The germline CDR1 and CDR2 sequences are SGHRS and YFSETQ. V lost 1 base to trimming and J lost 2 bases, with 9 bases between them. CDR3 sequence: CASSLQRRQETQYF. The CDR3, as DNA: TGCGCCAGCAGCTTGCAGCGAAGACAAGAGACCCAGTACTTC.

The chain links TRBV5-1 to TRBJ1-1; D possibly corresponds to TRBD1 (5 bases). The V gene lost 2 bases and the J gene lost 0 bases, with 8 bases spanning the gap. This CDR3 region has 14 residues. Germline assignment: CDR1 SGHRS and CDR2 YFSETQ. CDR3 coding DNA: TGCGCCAGCAGCTTCGGGACGGTGAACACTGAAGCTTTCTTT. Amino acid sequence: CASSFGTVNTEAFF.

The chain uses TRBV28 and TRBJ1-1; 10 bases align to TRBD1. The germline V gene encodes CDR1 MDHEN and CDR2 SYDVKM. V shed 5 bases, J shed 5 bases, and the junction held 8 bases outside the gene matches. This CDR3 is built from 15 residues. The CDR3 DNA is TGTGCCAGCAGTCATCGGACAGGGGGAGGGACTGAAGCTTTCTTT. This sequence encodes CASSHRTGGGTEAFF.

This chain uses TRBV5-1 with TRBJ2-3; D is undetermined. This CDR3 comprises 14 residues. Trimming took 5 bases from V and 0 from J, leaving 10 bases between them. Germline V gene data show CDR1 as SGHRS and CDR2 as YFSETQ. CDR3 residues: CASSSFRSTDTQYF. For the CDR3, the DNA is TGCGCCAGCAGTTCGTTCCGTAGCACAGATACGCAGTATTTT.

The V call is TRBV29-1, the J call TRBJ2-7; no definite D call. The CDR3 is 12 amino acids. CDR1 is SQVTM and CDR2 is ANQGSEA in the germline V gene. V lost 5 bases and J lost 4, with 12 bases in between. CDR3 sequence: CSVLRDQYEQYF. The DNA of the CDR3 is TGCAGCGTTTTACGAGACCAATACGAGCAGTACTTC.

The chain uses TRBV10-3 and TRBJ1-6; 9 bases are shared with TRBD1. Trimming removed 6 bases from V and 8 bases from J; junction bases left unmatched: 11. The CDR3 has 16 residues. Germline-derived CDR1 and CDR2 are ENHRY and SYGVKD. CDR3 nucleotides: TGTGCCATCAGAGAAGGGCTACAGGGGGCGGATTCACCCCTCCACTTT. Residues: CAIREGLQGADSPLHF.

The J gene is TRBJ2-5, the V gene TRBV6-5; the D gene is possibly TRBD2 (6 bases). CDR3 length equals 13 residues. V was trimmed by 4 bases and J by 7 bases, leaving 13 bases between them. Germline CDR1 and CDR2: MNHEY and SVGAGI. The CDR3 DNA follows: TGTGCCAGCAGTTTATTGAGGGGAGGGACCCAGTACTTC. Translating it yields CASSLLRGGTQYF.

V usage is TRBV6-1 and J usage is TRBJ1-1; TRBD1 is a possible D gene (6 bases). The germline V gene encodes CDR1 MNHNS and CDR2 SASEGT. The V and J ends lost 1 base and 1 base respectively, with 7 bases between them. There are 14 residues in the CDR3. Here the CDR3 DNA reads TGTGCCAGCAGTGAAGTGGACAGGAACACTGAAGCTTTCTTT. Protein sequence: CASSEVDRNTEAFF.